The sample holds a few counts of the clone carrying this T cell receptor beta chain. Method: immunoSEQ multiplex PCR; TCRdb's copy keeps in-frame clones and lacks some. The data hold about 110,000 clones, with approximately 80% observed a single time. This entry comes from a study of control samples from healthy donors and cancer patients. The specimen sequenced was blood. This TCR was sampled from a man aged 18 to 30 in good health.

CDR3 loop: CAIRASGDGLEAFF. The CDR3 DNA reads TGTGCCATCCGAGCTTCAGGGGACGGGTTGGAAGCTTTCTTT. The chain combines TRBV6-6 with TRBJ1-1, with D perhaps matching TRBD1 (6 bases). Germline lookup yields CDR1 MNHNY and CDR2 SVGAGI (reference sequence). The CDR3 consists of 14 residues. V lost 10 bases and J 8 bases, leaving 23 bases between the germline ends.